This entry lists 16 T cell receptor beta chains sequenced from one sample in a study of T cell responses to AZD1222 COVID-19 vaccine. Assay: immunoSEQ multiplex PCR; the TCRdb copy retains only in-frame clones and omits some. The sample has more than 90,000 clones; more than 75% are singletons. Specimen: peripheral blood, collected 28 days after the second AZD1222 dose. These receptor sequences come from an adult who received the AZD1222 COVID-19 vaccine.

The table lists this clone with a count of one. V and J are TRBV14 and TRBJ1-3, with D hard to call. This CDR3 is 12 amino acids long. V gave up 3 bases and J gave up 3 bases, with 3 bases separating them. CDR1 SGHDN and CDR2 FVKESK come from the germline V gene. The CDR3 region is CASSQGGNTIYF. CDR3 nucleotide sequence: TGTGCCAGCAGCCAGGGTGGAAACACCATATATTTT. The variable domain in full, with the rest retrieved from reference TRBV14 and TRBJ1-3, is EAGVTQFPSHSVIEKGQTVTLRCDPISGHDNLYWYRRVMGKEIKFLLHFVKESKQDESGMPNNRFLAERTGGTYSTLKVQPAELEDSGVYFCASSQGGNTIYFGEGSWLTVV.

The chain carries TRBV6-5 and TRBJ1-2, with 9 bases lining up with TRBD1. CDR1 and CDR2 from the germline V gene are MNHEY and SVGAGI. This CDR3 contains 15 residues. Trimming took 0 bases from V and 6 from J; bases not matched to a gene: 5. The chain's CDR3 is CASSYSGTGKDGYTF. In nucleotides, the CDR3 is TGTGCCAGCAGTTACTCCGGGACAGGGAAGGATGGCTACACCTTC.

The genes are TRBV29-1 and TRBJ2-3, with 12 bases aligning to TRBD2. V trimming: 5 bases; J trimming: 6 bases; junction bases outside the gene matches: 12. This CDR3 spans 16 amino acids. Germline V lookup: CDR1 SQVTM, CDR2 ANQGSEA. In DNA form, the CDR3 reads TGCAGCGTTCATAAGACTAGCGGGGGTCTCGGGGATACGCAGTATTTT. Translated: CSVHKTSGGLGDTQYF.

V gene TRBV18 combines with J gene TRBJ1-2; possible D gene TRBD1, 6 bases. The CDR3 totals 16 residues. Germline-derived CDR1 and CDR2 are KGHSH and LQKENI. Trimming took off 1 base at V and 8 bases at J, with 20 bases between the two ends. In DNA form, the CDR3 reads TGTGCCAGCTCACCACTGACCCGTGGACAGTTCACCGGCTACACCTTC. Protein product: CASSPLTRGQFTGYTF.

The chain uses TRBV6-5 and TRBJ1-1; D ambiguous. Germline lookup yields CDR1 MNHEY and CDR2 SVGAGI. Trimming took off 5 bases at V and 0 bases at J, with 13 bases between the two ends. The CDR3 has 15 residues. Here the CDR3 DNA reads TGTGCCAGCAGTAAGGGTACCCCGATGAACACTGAAGCTTTCTTT. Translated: CASSKGTPMNTEAFF.

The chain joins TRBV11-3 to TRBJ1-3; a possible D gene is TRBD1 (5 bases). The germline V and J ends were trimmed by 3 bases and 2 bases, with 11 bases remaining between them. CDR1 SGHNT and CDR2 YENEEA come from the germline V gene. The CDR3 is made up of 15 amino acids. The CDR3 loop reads CASSFGAGPGNTIYF. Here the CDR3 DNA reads TGTGCCAGCAGCTTTGGGGCAGGGCCTGGAAACACCATATATTTT. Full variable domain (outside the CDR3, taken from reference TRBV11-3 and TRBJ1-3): EAGVVQSPRYKIIEKKQPVAFWCNPISGHNTLYWYLQNLGQGPELLIRYENEEAVDDSQLPKDRFSAERLKGVDSTLKIQPAELGDSAVYLCASSFGAGPGNTIYFGEGSWLTVV.

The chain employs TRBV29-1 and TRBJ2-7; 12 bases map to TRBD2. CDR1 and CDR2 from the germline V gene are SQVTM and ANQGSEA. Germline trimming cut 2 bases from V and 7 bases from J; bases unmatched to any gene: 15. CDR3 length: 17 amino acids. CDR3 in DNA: TGCAGCGTTGAACGTCAGGGGGTTTCTAGCGGGAGGGGAGAGCAGTACTTC. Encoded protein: CSVERQGVSSGRGEQYF.

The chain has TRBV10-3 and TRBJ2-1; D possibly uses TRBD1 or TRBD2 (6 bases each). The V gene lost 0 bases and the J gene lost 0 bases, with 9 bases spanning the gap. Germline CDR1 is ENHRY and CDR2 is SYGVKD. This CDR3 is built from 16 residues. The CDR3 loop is CAISESPGASYNEQFF. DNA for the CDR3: TGTGCCATCAGTGAGTCGCCGGGGGCCTCCTACAATGAGCAGTTCTTC.

The CDR3 bases are TGCGCCAGCAGCTTCCAGACTGGGCCACCACGGTCCTACAATGAGCAGTTCTTC. Translating gives CASSFQTGPPRSYNEQFF. The chain joins TRBV5-1 to TRBJ2-1; D is ambiguous. Trimming took off 2 bases at V and 1 base at J, with 19 bases between the two ends. This CDR3 comprises 18 residues. Germline V CDR1 and CDR2: SGHRS, YFSETQ. Full variable domain (missing parts from reference TRBV5-1 and TRBJ2-1): KAGVTQTPRYLIKTRGQQVTLSCSPISGHRSVSWYQQTPGQGLQFLFEYFSETQRNKGNFPGRFSGRQFSNSRSEMNVSTLELGDSALYLCASSFQTGPPRSYNEQFFGPGTRLTVL.

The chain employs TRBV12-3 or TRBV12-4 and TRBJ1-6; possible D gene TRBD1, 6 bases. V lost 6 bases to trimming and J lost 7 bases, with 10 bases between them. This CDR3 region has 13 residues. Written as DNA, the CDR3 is TGTGCCAGCAGCGGGACACGGAATTCACCCCTCCACTTT. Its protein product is CASSGTRNSPLHF.

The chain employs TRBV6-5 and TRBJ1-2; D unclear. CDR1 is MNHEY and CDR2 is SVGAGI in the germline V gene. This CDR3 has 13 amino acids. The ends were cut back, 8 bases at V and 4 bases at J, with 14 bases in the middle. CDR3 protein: CASGQEEVYGYTF. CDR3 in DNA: TGTGCCAGCGGGCAGGAGGAGGTCTATGGCTACACCTTC.

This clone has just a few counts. CDR3 sequence reads: CASSPPFNSGRAEQYF. The DNA for the CDR3 is TGTGCCAGCAGTCCCCCCTTTAATAGCGGGAGGGCCGAGCAGTACTTC. The chain carries TRBV28 and TRBJ2-7; TRBD2 agrees at 11 bases. Germline V gene sequence: CDR1 MDHEN, CDR2 SYDVKM. This CDR3 region has 16 residues. V shed 5 bases, J shed 6 bases, and the junction held 12 bases outside the gene matches.

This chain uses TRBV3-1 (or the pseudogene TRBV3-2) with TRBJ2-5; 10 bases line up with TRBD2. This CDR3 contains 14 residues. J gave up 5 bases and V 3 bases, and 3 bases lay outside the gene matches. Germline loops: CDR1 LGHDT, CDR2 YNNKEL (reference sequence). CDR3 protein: CASSHSSGSETQYF. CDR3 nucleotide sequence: TGTGCCAGCAGCCATTCTAGCGGGAGTGAGACCCAGTACTTC.

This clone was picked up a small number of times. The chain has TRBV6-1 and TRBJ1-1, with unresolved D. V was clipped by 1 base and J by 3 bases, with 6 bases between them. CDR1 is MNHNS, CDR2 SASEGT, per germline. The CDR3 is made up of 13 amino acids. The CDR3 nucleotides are TGTGCCAGCAGTGAAGAAGGGCACACTGAAGCTTTCTTT. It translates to CASSEEGHTEAFF.

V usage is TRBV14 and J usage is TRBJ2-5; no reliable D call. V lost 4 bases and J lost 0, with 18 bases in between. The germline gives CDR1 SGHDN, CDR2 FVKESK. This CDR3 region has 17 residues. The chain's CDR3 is CASSPTDSIWNQETQYF. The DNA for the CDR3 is TGTGCCAGCAGCCCAACAGACTCTATATGGAACCAAGAGACCCAGTACTTC.

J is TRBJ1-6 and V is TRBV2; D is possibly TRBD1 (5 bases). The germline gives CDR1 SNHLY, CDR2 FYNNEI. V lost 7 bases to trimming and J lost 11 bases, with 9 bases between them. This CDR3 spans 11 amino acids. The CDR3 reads CASNGGTPLHF. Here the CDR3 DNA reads TGTGCCAGCAATGGGGGGACACCCCTCCACTTT.